A single sample gave rise to the 4 T cell receptor beta chains below, sequenced in a study of T cells in tuberculosis (dated by TCRdb to 2016 to 2018). The time point label corresponds to: new active TB diagnosis, blood taken before or within 7 days of starting treatment. Library construction relied on the immunoSEQ multiplex PCR assay. The immuneACCESS repertoire file appears here via TCRdb, limited to in-frame rearrangements. These files lack a portion of the clones; in checked studies, under half of the deficit traces to unresolved V genes, and the cause of the others is not known. The sample records some 30,000 clones, about 85% of which are singletons. The ten largest clones represent roughly 5.4% of the sample. Sample: PBMCs, taken at tuberculosis diagnosis. The receptors originated from an adult with tuberculosis.

In this sample, this clone turned up a few times. The chain couples TRBV5-6 to TRBJ1-6; 9 bases agree with TRBD1. Germline V lookup: CDR1 SGHDT, CDR2 YYEEEE. Trimming cost V 2 bases and J 7 bases; bases outside gene matches: 1. The CDR3 spans 14 residues. The CDR3 nucleotides read TGTGCCAGCAGCTTCGACAGGGGGAATTCACCCCTCCACTTT. It codes for CASSFDRGNSPLHF.

This chain joins TRBV5-4 and TRBJ2-4; TRBD2 aligns across 9 bases. V trimming: 4 bases; J trimming: 8 bases; junction bases outside the gene matches: 13. The CDR3 runs to 16 residues. CDR1 and CDR2 (germline): SGHNT, YYREEE (reference sequence). CDR3 in amino acids: CASSTGGLAGLDIQYF. The CDR3 DNA is TGTGCCAGCAGCACCGGTGGGCTAGCGGGATTGGACATTCAGTACTTC.

This clone showed up just a few times. This rearrangement joins TRBV5-4 to TRBJ2-7, with D unclear. CDR1 is SGHNT, CDR2 YYREEE, per germline (reference sequence). This CDR3 contains 14 residues. The ends were cut back, 4 bases at V and 1 base at J, with 12 bases in the middle. CDR3 nucleotide sequence: TGTGCCAGCAGCCCGGAGAGGAATTCCTACGAGCAGTACTTC. Its protein product is CASSPERNSYEQYF.

The rearrangement uses TRBV6-1 and TRBJ2-7; weak D call: TRBD2 (5 bases). CDR1 and CDR2 (germline): MNHNS, SASEGT. V dropped 6 bases and J dropped 4 bases, with 7 bases sitting between them. This CDR3 contains 11 residues. The CDR3 here is CASSRGYEQYF. DNA of the CDR3: TGTGCCAGCAGCCGGGGTTACGAGCAGTACTTC.